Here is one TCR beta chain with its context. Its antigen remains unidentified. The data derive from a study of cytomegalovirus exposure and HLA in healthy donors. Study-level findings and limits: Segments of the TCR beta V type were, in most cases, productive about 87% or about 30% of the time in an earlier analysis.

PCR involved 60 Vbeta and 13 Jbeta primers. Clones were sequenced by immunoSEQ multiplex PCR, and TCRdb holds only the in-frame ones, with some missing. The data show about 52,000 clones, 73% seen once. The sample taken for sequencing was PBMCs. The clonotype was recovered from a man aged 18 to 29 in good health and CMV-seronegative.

The CDR3 sequence is CASSQDSSRGYEQYF. Here the CDR3 DNA reads TGCGCCAGCAGCCAAGATTCGTCCAGGGGCTACGAGCAGTACTTC. V is TRBV4-3 and J is TRBJ2-7, with TRBD1 as a possible D gene (6 bases). Germline V CDR1 and CDR2: LGHNA, YSLEER. The germline V and J ends were trimmed by 0 bases and 3 bases, with 12 bases remaining between them. The CDR3 sequence is 15 residues long.